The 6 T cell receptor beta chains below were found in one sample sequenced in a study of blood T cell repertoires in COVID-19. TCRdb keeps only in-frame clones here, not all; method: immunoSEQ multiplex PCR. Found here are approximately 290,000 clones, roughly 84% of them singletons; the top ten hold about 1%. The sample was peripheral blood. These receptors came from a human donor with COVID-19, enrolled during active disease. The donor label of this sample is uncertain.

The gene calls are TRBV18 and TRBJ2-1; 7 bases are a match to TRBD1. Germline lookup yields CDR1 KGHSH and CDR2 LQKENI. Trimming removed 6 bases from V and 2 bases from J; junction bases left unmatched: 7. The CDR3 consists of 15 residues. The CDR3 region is CASSREGAAYNEQFF. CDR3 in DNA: TGTGCCAGCTCCCGAGAGGGGGCCGCCTACAATGAGCAGTTCTTC.

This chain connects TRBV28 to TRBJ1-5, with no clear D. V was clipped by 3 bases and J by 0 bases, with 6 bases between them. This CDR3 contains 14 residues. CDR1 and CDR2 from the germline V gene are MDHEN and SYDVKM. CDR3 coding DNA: TGTGCCAGCAGTTTGACGGGTAGCAATCAGCCCCAGCATTTT. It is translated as CASSLTGSNQPQHF.

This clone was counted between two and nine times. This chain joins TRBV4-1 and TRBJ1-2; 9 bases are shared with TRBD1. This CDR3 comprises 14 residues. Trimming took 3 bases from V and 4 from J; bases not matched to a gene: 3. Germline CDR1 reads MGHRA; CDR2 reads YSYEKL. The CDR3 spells CASSQDRGGYGYTF. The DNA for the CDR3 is TGCGCCAGCAGCCAGGACAGGGGAGGCTATGGCTACACCTTC.

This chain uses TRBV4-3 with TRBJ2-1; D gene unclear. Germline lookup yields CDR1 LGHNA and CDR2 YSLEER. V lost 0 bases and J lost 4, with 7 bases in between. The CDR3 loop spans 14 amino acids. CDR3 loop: CASSQDAVYNEQFF. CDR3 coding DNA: TGCGCCAGCAGCCAAGACGCGGTATACAATGAGCAGTTCTTC.

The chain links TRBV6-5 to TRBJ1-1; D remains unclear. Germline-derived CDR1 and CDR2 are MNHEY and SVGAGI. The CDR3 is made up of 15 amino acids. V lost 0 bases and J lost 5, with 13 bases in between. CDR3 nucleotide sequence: TGTGCCAGCAGTTACTCGTGGGCCCTTGGGACTGAAGCTTTCTTT. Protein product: CASSYSWALGTEAFF.

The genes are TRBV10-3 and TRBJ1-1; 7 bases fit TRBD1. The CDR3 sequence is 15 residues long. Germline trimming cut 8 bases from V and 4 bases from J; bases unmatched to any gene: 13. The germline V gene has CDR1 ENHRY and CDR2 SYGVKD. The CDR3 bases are TGTGCCATCGGTCGGACAGGTCGGGGAAGCACTGAAGCTTTCTTT. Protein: CAIGRTGRGSTEAFF.